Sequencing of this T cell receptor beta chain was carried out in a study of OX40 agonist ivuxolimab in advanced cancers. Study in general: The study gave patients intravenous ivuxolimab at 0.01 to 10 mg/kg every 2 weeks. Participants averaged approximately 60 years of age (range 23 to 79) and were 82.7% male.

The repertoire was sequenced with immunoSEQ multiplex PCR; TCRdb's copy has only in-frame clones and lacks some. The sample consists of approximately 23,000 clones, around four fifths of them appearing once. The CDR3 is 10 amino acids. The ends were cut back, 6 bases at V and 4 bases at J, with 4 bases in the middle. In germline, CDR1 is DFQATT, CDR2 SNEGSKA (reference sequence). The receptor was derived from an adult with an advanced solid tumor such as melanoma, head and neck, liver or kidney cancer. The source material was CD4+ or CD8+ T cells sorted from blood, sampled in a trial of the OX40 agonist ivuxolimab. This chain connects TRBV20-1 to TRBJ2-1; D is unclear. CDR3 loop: CSAPYNEQFF. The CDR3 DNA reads TGCAGTGCCCCATACAATGAGCAGTTCTTC.